This T cell receptor (beta chain) was profiled in a study of radiotherapy plus CTLA-4 blockade in lung cancer. Study-level points and caveats: Among blood TCR repertoires after radiotherapy plus ipilimumab, tumor-derived clones expanded.

Of note for this clone: Its antigen remains unidentified.

Profiled with immunoSEQ multiplex PCR; TCRdb holds only in-frame clones, not every one. The sample records 45,000 to 55,000 clones, around 77% being singletons. Germline V gene lookup returns CDR1 SGHRS and CDR2 YFSETQ. V dropped 4 bases and J dropped 2; count of bases not matched to a gene: 7. This CDR3 region has 16 residues. The sequences come from peripheral blood, collected from a patient treated with radiotherapy plus ipilimumab. The clonotype originates from a human donor with non-small cell lung cancer who had stable disease on radiotherapy plus ipilimumab. The rearrangement joins TRBV5-1 to TRBJ2-1; 9 bases are shared with TRBD1. CDR3 nucleotide sequence: TGCGCCAGCAGCCGCATAACAGGGGGCACCTACAATGAGCAGTTCTTC. Amino acids: CASSRITGGTYNEQFF. Supplemented by reference TRBV5-1 and TRBJ2-1, the full variable domain reads KAGVTQTPRYLIKTRGQQVTLSCSPISGHRSVSWYQQTPGQGLQFLFEYFSETQRNKGNFPGRFSGRQFSNSRSEMNVSTLELGDSALYLCASSRITGGTYNEQFFGPGTRLTVL.